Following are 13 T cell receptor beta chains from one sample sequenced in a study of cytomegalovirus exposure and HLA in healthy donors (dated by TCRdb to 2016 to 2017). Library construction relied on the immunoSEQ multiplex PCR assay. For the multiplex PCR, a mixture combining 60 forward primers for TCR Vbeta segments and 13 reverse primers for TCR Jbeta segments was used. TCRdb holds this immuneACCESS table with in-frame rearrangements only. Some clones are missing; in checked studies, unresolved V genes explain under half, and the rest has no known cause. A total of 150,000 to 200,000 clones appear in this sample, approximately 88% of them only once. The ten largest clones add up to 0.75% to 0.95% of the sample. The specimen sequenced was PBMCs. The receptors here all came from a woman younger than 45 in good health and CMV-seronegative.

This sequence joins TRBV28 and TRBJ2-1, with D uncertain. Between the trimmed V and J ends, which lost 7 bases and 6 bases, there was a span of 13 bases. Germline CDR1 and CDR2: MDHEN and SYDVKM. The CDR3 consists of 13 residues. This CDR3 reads CASTPQRGNEQFF. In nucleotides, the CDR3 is TGTGCCAGCACCCCCCAGCGCGGCAATGAGCAGTTCTTC. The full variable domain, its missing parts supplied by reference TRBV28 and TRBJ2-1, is DVKVTQSSRYLVKRTGEKVFLECVQDMDHENMFWYRQDPGLGLRLIYFSYDVKMKEKGDIPEGYSVSREKKERFSLILESASTNQTSMYLCASTPQRGNEQFFGPGTRLTVL.

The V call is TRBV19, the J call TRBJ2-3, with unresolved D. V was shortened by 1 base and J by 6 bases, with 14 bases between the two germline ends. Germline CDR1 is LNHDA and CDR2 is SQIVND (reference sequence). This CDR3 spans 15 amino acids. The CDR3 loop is CASSIGSALVDTQYF. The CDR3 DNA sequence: TGTGCCAGTAGTATAGGGAGCGCCTTGGTCGATACGCAGTATTTT.

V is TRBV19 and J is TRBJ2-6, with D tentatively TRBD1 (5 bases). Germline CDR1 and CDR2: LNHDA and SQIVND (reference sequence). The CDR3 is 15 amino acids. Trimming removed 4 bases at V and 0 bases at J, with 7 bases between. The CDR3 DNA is TGTGCCAGTAGTAACAGGAACTCTGGGGCCAACGTCCTGACTTTC. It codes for CASSNRNSGANVLTF.

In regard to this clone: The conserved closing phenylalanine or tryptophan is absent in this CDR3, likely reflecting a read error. CDR3 DNA sequence: TGCAGCGTTGCCGGGACTAAGAACACCGGGGAGCTGTTTGTT. This codes for CSVAGTKNTGELFV. V is TRBV29-1 and J is TRBJ2-2; 7 nucleotides agree with TRBD2. Germline values: CDR1 SQVTM, CDR2 ANQGSEA. The CDR3 totals 14 residues. V trimming: 4 bases; J trimming: 1 base; junction bases outside the gene matches: 3.

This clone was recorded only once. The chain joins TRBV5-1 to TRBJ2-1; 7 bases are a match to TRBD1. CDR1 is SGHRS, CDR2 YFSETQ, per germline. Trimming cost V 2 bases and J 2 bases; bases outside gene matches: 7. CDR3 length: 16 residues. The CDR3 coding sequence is TGCGCCAGCAGCTTACAACCGGGACAGACCTACAATGAGCAGTTCTTC. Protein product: CASSLQPGQTYNEQFF.

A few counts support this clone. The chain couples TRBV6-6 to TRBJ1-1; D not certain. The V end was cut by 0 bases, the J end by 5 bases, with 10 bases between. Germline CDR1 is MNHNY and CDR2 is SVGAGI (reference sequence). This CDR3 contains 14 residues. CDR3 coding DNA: TGTGCCAGCAGTTACTCACGGACTGGGACTGAAGCTTTCTTT. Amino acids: CASSYSRTGTEAFF.

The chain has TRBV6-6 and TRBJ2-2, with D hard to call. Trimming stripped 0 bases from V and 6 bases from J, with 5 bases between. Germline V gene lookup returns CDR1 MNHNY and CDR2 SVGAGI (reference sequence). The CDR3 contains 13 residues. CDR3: CASSYSSPGELFF. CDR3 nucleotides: TGTGCCAGCAGTTACTCCTCCCCCGGGGAGCTGTTTTTT.

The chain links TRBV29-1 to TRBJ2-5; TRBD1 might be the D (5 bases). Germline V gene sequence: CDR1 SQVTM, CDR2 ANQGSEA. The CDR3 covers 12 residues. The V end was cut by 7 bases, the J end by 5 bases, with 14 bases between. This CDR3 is CSARVSGETQYF. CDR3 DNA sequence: TGCAGCGCCAGGGTCTCCGGGGAGACCCAGTACTTC.

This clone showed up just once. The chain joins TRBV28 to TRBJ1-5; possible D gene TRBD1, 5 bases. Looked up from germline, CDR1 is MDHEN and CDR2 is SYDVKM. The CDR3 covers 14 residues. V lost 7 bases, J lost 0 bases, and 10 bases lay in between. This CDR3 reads CASNTGFSNQPQHF. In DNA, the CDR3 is TGTGCCAGCAACACAGGATTTAGCAATCAGCCCCAGCATTTT.

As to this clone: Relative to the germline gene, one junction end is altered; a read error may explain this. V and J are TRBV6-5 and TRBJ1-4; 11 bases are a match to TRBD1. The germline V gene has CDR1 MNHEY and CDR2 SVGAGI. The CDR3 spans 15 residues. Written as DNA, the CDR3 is TGTGCCAGCAGTACGGACAGGGGGCGAAGTGAAGAACTGTTTTTT. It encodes CASSTDRGRSEELFF.

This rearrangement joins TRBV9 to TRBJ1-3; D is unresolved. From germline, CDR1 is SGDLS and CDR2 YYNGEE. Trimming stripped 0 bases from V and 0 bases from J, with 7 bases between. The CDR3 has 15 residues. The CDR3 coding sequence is TGTGCCAGCAGCGTAGAGCATAGCTCTGGAAACACCATATATTTT. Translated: CASSVEHSSGNTIYF. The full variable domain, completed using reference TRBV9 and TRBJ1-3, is DSGVTQTPKHLITATGQRVTLRCSPRSGDLSVYWYQQSLDQGLQFLIQYYNGEERAKGNILERFSAQQFPDLHSELNLSSLELGDSALYFCASSVEHSSGNTIYFGEGSWLTVV.

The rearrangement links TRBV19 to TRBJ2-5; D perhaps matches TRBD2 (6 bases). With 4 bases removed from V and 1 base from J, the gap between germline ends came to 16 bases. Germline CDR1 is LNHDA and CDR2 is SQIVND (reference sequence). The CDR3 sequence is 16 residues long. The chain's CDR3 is CASSRAGILVQETQYF. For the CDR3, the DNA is TGTGCCAGTAGTAGAGCGGGTATCCTTGTCCAAGAGACCCAGTACTTC.

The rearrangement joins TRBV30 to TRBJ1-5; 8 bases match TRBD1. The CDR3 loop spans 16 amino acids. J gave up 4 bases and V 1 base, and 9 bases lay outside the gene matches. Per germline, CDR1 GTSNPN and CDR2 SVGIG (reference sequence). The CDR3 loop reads CAWSETGQAINQPQHF. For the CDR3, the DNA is TGTGCCTGGAGTGAAACGGGACAGGCGATTAATCAGCCCCAGCATTTT.